This T cell receptor (beta chain) was sequenced in a study of CXCR3-negative and CXCR3-positive naive CD8 T cells. Study as a whole: Across all libraries, TRB reads numbered roughly 140 million, with about 1.5 +/- 0.3 million in each library.

The CD45RO-CCR7+CD27+CD95- phenotype denoted naive CD8+ T cells. Turning to this clonotype: Its antigen is unknown.

The CDR3 loop spans 14 amino acids. Per germline, CDR1 SQVTM and CDR2 ANQGSEA. Overall study results and limits: With respect to TRBV-TRBJ usage, naive CXCR3-negative and CXCR3-positive cells were similar; memory differed. A higher hydrophobicity marked the TRB CDR3s of CXCR3-positive naive cells versus CXCR3-negative naive cells.

The TRB libraries of cDNA were built by UMI-labeled 5' RACE. TCRdb processed the 5' RACE reads again and assigns one entry to each CDR3 protein, with no DNA. There are around 60,000 distinct CDR3 sequences in the sample, with 0.5% to 0.55% held by the top ten. V usage is TRBV29-1 and J usage is TRBJ1-2; the D call of TRBD1 rests on TCRdb alone, since no DNA is present to check it. The sequenced material came from naive CXCR3+ CD8+ T cells from blood. The subset denotes: CD45RO-CCR7+CD27+CD95- naive CD8+ T cells expressing CXCR3 (TNR3+). This sequence was found in a human donor in good health. Some clones in this sample may be carry-over from other donors' samples. Here the CDR3 reads CSVGGQGAAYGYTF.